The source of this TCR beta chain is a study of cytomegalovirus exposure and HLA in healthy donors. Broader study findings: That first-cohort TCR clusters tended to co-occur in the 120 or so validation repertoires was found in a later analysis. Some TCR beta chains (about 170 of them) were listed as cytomegalovirus-associated. High specificity and sensitivity for cytomegalovirus status were reported for the classifier. CMV antigen specificity of a few CMV-associated chains was confirmed in vitro.

This clone has just one count. Its antigen is currently unknown. The V gene end was trimmed by 7 bases and the J gene end by 2 bases; junction bases not matched to a gene: 12. CDR1 and CDR2 (germline): SNHLY, FYNNEI. This CDR3 contains 16 residues. TCRdb's copy holds only in-frame clones and misses some; the assay was immunoSEQ multiplex PCR. The sample has some 260,000 clones, about 90% seen once. The TCR originated in a woman in her thirties in good health and CMV-seronegative. The chain has TRBV2 and TRBJ2-7; 9 positions match TRBD1. The sequenced material came from PBMCs. Here the CDR3 reads CASTIPGQGGTYEQYF. In DNA form, the CDR3 reads TGTGCCAGCACTATCCCGGGACAGGGAGGGACCTACGAGCAGTACTTC.